This TCR beta chain was recorded in a study of blood T cell repertoires in COVID-19. In the study overall: Collection of acute and convalescent COVID-19 samples took place in the United States, Italy and Spain. T cells, B-cell-depleted T cells, or PBMCs provided the cDNA or gDNA that served as material.

CDR1 MNHNS and CDR2 SASEGT come from the germline V gene. The CDR3 consists of 15 residues. V shed 1 base and J shed 5 bases, with 12 bases lying between them. As handled by the study authors: Reference gene primer amplification yielded estimated nucleated cell counts. Sequencing was performed with immunoSEQ multiplex PCR; in TCRdb, only in-frame clones are kept and a portion is missing. The V and J calls and clone size were taken over from that table, and D and trimming were inferred from the DNA. Of about 220,000 clones in the sample, roughly 85% were seen once. The J gene is TRBJ1-5, the V gene TRBV6-1, with D tentatively TRBD1 (6 bases). Material for sequencing was peripheral blood. The clonotype comes from a man between 50 and 59 years old who had recovered from COVID-19. In DNA, the CDR3 is TGTGCCAGCAGTGAAGTCAGGGGAAGTCATCAGCCCCAGCATTTT. Its protein product is CASSEVRGSHQPQHF.